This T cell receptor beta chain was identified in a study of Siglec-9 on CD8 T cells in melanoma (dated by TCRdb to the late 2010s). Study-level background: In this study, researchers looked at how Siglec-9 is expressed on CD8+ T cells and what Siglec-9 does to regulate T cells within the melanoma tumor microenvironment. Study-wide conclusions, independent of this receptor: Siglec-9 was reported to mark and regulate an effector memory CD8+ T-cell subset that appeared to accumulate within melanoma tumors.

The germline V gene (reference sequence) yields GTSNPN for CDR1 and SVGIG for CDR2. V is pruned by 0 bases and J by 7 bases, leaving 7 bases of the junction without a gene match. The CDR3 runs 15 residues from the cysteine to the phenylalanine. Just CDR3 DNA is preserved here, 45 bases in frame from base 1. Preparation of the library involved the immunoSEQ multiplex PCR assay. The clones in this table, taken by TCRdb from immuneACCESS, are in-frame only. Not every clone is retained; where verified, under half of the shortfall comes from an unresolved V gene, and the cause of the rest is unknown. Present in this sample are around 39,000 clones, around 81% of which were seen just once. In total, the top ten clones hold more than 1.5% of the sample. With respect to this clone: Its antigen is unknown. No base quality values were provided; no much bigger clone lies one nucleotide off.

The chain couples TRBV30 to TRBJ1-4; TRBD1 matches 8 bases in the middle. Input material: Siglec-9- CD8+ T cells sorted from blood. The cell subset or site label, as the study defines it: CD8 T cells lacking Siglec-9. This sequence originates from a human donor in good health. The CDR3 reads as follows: CAWSVMTGVGEKLFF. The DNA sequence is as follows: TGTGCCTGGAGTGTTATGACAGGGGTGGGTGAAAAACTGTTTTTT.